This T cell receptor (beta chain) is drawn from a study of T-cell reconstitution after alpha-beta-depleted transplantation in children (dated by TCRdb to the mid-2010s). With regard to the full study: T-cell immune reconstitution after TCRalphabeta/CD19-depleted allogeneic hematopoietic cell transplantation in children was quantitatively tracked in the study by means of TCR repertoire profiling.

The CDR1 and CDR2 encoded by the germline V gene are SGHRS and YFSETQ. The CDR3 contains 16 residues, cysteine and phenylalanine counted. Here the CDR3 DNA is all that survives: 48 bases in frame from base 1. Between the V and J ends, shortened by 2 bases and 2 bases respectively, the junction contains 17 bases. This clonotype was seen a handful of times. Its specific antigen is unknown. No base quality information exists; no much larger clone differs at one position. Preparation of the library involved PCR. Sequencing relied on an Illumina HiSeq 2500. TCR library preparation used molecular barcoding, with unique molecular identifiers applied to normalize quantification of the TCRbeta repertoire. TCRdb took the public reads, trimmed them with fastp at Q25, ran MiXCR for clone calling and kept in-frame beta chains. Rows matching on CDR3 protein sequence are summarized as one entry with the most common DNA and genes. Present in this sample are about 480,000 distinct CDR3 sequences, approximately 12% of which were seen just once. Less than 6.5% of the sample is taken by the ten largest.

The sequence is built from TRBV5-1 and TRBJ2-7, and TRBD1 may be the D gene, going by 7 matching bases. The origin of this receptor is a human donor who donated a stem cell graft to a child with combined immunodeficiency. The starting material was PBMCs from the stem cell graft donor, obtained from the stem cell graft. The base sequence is TGCGCCAGCAGCTTCTACCAGGGGGAGCGGGCCTACGAGCAGTACTTC. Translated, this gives CASSFYQGERAYEQYF.